The 4 T cell receptor beta chains presented below share a single source sample, sequenced in a study of blood T cell repertoires in COVID-19. Generated by immunoSEQ multiplex PCR, the TCRdb table keeps only in-frame clones and is missing some. This sample has roughly 230,000 clones, with 80% to 85% found just once. What was sequenced was PBMCs or T cells enriched from blood (not recorded which). The receptors here all came from a man between 50 and 59 years old who had recovered from COVID-19.

This rearrangement joins TRBV9 to TRBJ2-1, with 8 nucleotides matching TRBD2. The V segment lost 0 bases and the J segment 4 bases; nucleotides outside the gene matches: 6. The CDR3 runs to 16 residues. The germline CDR1 and CDR2 sequences are SGDLS and YYNGEE. Written as DNA, the CDR3 is TGTGCCAGCAGCGTAGTGGGGACTAGTCTATACAATGAGCAGTTCTTC. Amino acids: CASSVVGTSLYNEQFF.

The sample holds one count of this clone. V and J are TRBV28 and TRBJ1-1, with D perhaps matching TRBD1 (5 bases). The CDR3 totals 13 residues. Germline CDR1 and CDR2: MDHEN and SYDVKM. The V gene lost 3 bases and the J gene lost 7 bases, with 12 bases spanning the gap. For the CDR3, the DNA is TGTGCCAGCAGTTTTGTGAGTCAGGGTGAAGCTTTCTTT. Amino acid sequence: CASSFVSQGEAFF.

The sample holds one count of this clone. The chain couples TRBV19 to TRBJ2-7, with 15 bases aligning to TRBD2. Per germline, CDR1 LNHDA and CDR2 SQIVND (reference sequence). This CDR3 is 17 amino acids long. With 5 bases clipped from V and 6 bases from J, the junction kept 11 bases outside the gene matches. The CDR3 bases are TGTGCCAGTAGTGAGGGACTAGCGGGAGGCCCACGGGGCGAGCAGTACTTC. This sequence encodes CASSEGLAGGPRGEQYF.

The genes are TRBV28 and TRBJ1-6; D ambiguous. Germline assignment: CDR1 MDHEN and CDR2 SYDVKM. CDR3 length equals 16 residues. With 1 base removed from V and 8 bases from J, the gap between germline ends came to 15 bases. The CDR3 DNA is TGTGCCAGCAGTTTATCCAAAGGCCGGAGGGATTCACCCCTCCACTTT. Translating it yields CASSLSKGRRDSPLHF.